These 19 T cell receptor beta chains originate from one sample sequenced in a study of CD8 T cells in Susac syndrome. Random hexamers were used to reverse transcribe the RNA input (about 0.5 to 1 ug). Each CDR3 protein is one row after TCRdb ran MiXCR on the immunoSEQ multiplex PCR reads. This table has 150,000 to 200,000 distinct CDR3 sequences, 90% to 95% appearing once. Sequences were obtained from CD4+ T cells from PBMCs. The receptor source for this set is a human donor with multiple sclerosis.

V usage is TRBV7-2 and J usage is TRBJ2-1; TRBD2 matches at 7 bases. Germline V gives CDR1 SGHTA, CDR2 FQGNSA. The V segment lost 2 bases and the J segment 10 bases; nucleotides outside the gene matches: 8. This CDR3 comprises 14 residues. In nucleotides, the CDR3 is TGTGCCAGCAGCTTACCAGCGGGGTACGGGGAGCAGTTCTTC. Protein product: CASSLPAGYGEQFF.

The V and J genes are TRBV9 and TRBJ2-1; tentative D call: TRBD2 (5 bases). The CDR3 covers 13 residues. The germline CDR1 and CDR2 sequences are SGDLS and YYNGEE. Between the trimmed V and J ends, which lost 1 base and 5 bases, there was a span of 7 bases. The CDR3 loop reads CASSVPSNNEQFF. DNA for the CDR3: TGTGCCAGCAGCGTACCTAGCAACAATGAGCAGTTCTTC.

This chain links TRBV20-1 with TRBJ2-5; 11 bases are a match to TRBD2. CDR1 is DFQATT and CDR2 is SNEGSKA in the germline V gene (reference sequence). The V gene end was trimmed by 2 bases and the J gene end by 6 bases; junction bases not matched to a gene: 5. This CDR3 has 14 amino acids. CDR3 in DNA: TGCAGTGCTAGACGTAGCGGGGGGGAAAAGACCCAGTACTTC. It yields the protein CSARRSGGEKTQYF.

The rearrangement uses TRBV18 and TRBJ2-6, with D perhaps matching TRBD2 (6 bases). Trimming took 0 bases from V and 2 from J, leaving 8 bases between them. Germline-derived CDR1 and CDR2 are KGHSH and LQKENI. The CDR3 loop spans 16 amino acids. The DNA for the CDR3 is TGTGCCAGCTCACCACCGGGCGGGGCTGGGGCCAACGTCCTGACTTTC. As protein: CASSPPGGAGANVLTF.

The chain joins TRBV28 to TRBJ2-3; D not resolved. There are 15 residues in the CDR3. In germline, CDR1 is MDHEN, CDR2 SYDVKM. Trimming removed 6 bases at V and 1 base at J, with 14 bases between. The CDR3 spells CASSLSGTRTDTQYF. The CDR3 nucleotides read TGTGCCAGCAGCCTTTCAGGTACCCGCACAGATACGCAGTATTTT. Together with reference TRBV28 and TRBJ2-3, the CDR3 gives the full variable domain: DVKVTQSSRYLVKRTGEKVFLECVQDMDHENMFWYRQDPGLGLRLIYFSYDVKMKEKGDIPEGYSVSREKKERFSLILESASTNQTSMYLCASSLSGTRTDTQYFGPGTRLTVL.

This rearrangement joins TRBV19 to TRBJ1-5, with a possible D match to TRBD1 (5 bases). Germline V gene data show CDR1 as LNHDA and CDR2 as SQIVND (reference sequence). This CDR3 is built from 15 residues. The V and J ends lost 9 bases and 0 bases respectively, with 15 bases between them. The CDR3: CASLAGTASNQPQHF. CDR3 in DNA: TGTGCCAGCCTAGCCGGGACGGCTAGCAATCAGCCCCAGCATTTT.

The chain employs TRBV28 and TRBJ1-5; D gene ambiguous. In germline, CDR1 is MDHEN, CDR2 SYDVKM. The CDR3 is 12 amino acids. The V end was cut by 8 bases, the J end by 4 bases, with 9 bases between. The CDR3 is CASYSQNQPQHF. In nucleotides, the CDR3 is TGTGCCAGCTATAGTCAGAATCAGCCCCAGCATTTT.

The V gene is TRBV27, the J gene TRBJ2-7; TRBD1 agrees at 10 bases. With V trimmed by 5 bases and J by 6 bases, 7 bases remained unmatched. This CDR3 spans 14 amino acids. Germline V gene sequence: CDR1 MNHEY, CDR2 SMNVEV (reference sequence). The CDR3 nucleotides read TGTGCCAGCAGTCCGAGACAGGGGGCCTTCGAGCAGTACTTC. Translating gives CASSPRQGAFEQYF.

The chain couples TRBV28 to TRBJ1-2; weak D call: TRBD1 (5 bases). There are 13 residues in the CDR3. V was shortened by 6 bases and J by 7 bases, with 15 bases between the two germline ends. The germline V gene has CDR1 MDHEN and CDR2 SYDVKM. CDR3 sequence (DNA): TGTGCCAGCAGACCAGGGCTGGGGGGTGGCTACACCTTC. Amino acid sequence: CASRPGLGGGYTF.

This clonotype was detected once. The CDR3 loop is CASSSGGSTADTQYF. The CDR3 DNA reads TGTGCCAGCAGCTCCGGGGGCAGTACTGCAGATACGCAGTATTTT. This chain uses TRBV5-4 with TRBJ2-3; D is perhaps TRBD1 or TRBD2 (6 bases each). The CDR3 is 15 residues long. The V gene's germline CDR1 is SGHNT and CDR2 YYREEE (reference sequence). V gave up 3 bases and J gave up 4 bases, with 15 bases separating them. Based on the CDR3 plus reference TRBV5-4 and TRBJ2-3, the full variable domain is ETGVTQSPTHLIKTRGQQVTLRCSSQSGHNTVSWYQQALGQGPQFIFQYYREEENGRGNFPPRFSGLQFPNYSSELNVNALELDDSALYLCASSSGGSTADTQYFGPGTRLTVL.

CDR3 loop: CASSYSSGQGAPNVEAFF. CDR3 DNA: TGTGCCAGCAGTTACTCATCAGGTCAGGGGGCCCCCAACGTTGAAGCTTTCTTT. This chain uses TRBV6-5 with TRBJ1-1, with 8 bases identical to TRBD1. The CDR3 covers 18 residues. Germline V gene data show CDR1 as MNHEY and CDR2 as SVGAGI. V was pared by 0 bases and J by 7 bases, with 16 bases of the junction left unmatched.

This rearrangement joins TRBV5-1 to TRBJ1-4; D gene unclear. V lost 7 bases, J lost 5 bases, and 12 bases lay in between. There are 13 residues in the CDR3. Germline V lookup: CDR1 SGHRS, CDR2 YFSETQ. CDR3: CASSRWPNEKLFF. CDR3 coding DNA: TGCGCCAGCTCGAGGTGGCCCAATGAAAAACTGTTTTTT.

The genes are TRBV27 and TRBJ1-1; 9 bases match TRBD1. V dropped 6 bases and J dropped 4; count of bases not matched to a gene: 12. CDR3 size: 16 residues. In germline, CDR1 is MNHEY, CDR2 SMNVEV (reference sequence). The chain's CDR3 is CASRSGRDRVSTEAFF. As DNA, the CDR3 is TGTGCCAGCAGATCGGGGCGGGACAGGGTCTCCACTGAAGCTTTCTTT.

The sample holds one count of this clonotype. This sequence joins TRBV6-2 or TRBV6-3 and TRBJ2-6; 7 positions match TRBD2. The germline V gene encodes CDR1 MNHEY and CDR2 SVGEGT. The V and J ends lost 8 bases and 5 bases, in that order; junction bases with no gene match: 15. There are 17 residues in the CDR3. The CDR3 nucleotides are TGTGCCAGCGGGGGGGACGTTGGCCCTGTCTGGGCCAACGTCCTGACTTTC. As protein: CASGGDVGPVWANVLTF.

V gene TRBV19 combines with J gene TRBJ1-1; D remains ambiguous. Germline V CDR1 and CDR2: LNHDA, SQIVND (reference sequence). The ends were cut back, 6 bases at V and 1 base at J, with 12 bases in the middle. The length of the CDR3 is 14 residues. CDR3 DNA: TGTGCCAGTAGACCATTGGAGACGAACACTGAAGCTTTCTTT. Encoded protein: CASRPLETNTEAFF. The full variable domain, with the rest looked up from reference TRBV19 and TRBJ1-1, is DGGITQSPKYLFRKEGQNVTLSCEQNLNHDAMYWYRQDPGQGLRLIYYSQIVNDFQKGDIAEGYSVSREKKESFPLTVTSAQKNPTAFYLCASRPLETNTEAFFGQGTRLTVV.

V gene TRBV15 combines with J gene TRBJ1-4, with TRBD1 as a possible D gene (5 bases). Per the germline V gene, CDR1 is LNHNV and CDR2 is YYDKDF (reference sequence). The V end lost 1 base, the J end lost 5 bases, and 17 bases lay between the germline ends. This CDR3 is built from 17 residues. The CDR3 protein is CATSRAPRRKGNEKLFF. In nucleotides, the CDR3 is TGTGCCACCAGCAGAGCCCCTCGACGAAAGGGGAATGAAAAACTGTTTTTT.

The chain is built from TRBV25-1 and TRBJ2-3; 7 bases are a match to TRBD1. V trimming: 2 bases; J trimming: 5 bases; junction bases outside the gene matches: 7. The CDR3 is made up of 15 amino acids. CDR1 is MGHDK, CDR2 SYGVNS, per germline. The CDR3 spells CASSEGTDSRDTQYF. For the CDR3, the DNA is TGTGCCAGCAGTGAAGGGACAGACAGTCGAGATACGCAGTATTTT.

The chain joins TRBV28 to TRBJ2-7, with D perhaps TRBD1 (6 bases). The germline V gene encodes CDR1 MDHEN and CDR2 SYDVKM. Trimming pared 8 bases from V and 1 base from J, leaving 18 bases between. The CDR3 loop spans 15 amino acids. As DNA, the CDR3 is TGTGCCAGCTCCCAGGAGTGGACAGCGTCCTACGAGCAGTACTTC. It encodes CASSQEWTASYEQYF.

The V and J genes are TRBV6-2 or TRBV6-3 and TRBJ2-2; D possibly corresponds to TRBD1 (6 bases). This CDR3 is 18 amino acids long. CDR1 is MNHEY, CDR2 SVGEGT, per germline. The ends were cut back, 0 bases at V and 1 base at J, with 15 bases in the middle. CDR3 nucleotide sequence: TGTGCCAGCAGTTACTCGCGCGTTGGGGGCCTGAACACCGGGGAGCTGTTTTTT. Translated, it gives CASSYSRVGGLNTGELFF.